This is a list of T cell receptor beta chains from one sample in a study of regulatory T cells in long-lasting Graves disease. TCRdb fed the multiplex PCR reads into MiXCR, producing one record per CDR3 protein. The repertoire has some 500,000 distinct CDR3 sequences, about 15% of them found once; the top ten carry around 25%. These sequences were also reported in another study, on T cells in Graves' hyperthyroidism and ophthalmopathy.

This material consisted of peripheral blood mononuclear cells (PBMCs), taken at new diagnosis, from a patient treated with antithyroid drugs. The receptors here all came from a woman aged 35-65 years with Graves disease. The CDR3 runs from the conserved cysteine through the conserved F or W. The order of the fields is clone size, J gene, V gene, D gene, CDR3 DNA, CDR3 protein. The D gene is left open where the match is weak. A clone size is listed for some rows: how often the clone was seen (once, few, many), or a class if it is expanded.

>few|TRBJ1-1|TRBV6-2/TRBV6-3|TRBD1
TGTGCCAGCAGTGAAGGTTGGGGAAAACAGGGGACTTTTTCTGAAGCTTTCTTT
CASSEGWGKQGTFSEAFF
>.|TRBJ1-2|TRBV5-5|TRBD1
TGTGCCAGCAGCTTGGCCGGGACAGTCCTTAACTATGGCTACACCTTC
CASSLAGTVLNYGYTF
>.|TRBJ1-1|TRBV5-1|.
TGCGCCAGCAGCGGGATGGGCACTGAAGCTTTCTTT
CASSGMGTEAFF
>many|TRBJ2-2|TRBV2|.
TGTGCCAGCATCCGAAGGGGGACGGTTGCAGCCGGGGAGCTGTTTTTT
CASIRRGTVAAGELFF
>many|TRBJ1-5|TRBV7-9|.
TGTGCCAGCAGCTCCCCGGGCCAGCCCCAGCATTTT
CASSSPGQPQHF
>few|TRBJ1-4|TRBV13|TRBD1
TGTGCCAGCAGCTCTCTGAGGACAGGAGTGAATGAAAAACTGTTTTTT
CASSSLRTGVNEKLFF
>many|TRBJ2-7|TRBV12-3/TRBV12-4|.
TGTGCCAGCTTAACCTACGAGCAGTACTTC
CASLTYEQYF
>.|TRBJ2-7|TRBV27|.
TGTGCCAGCAGTGCCCTGAGGGGGTCCCGCGAGCAGTACTTC
CASSALRGSREQYF
>few|TRBJ2-1|TRBV19|.
TGTGCCAGTAGAAGTGCCGGTATATACAATGAGCAGTTCTTC
CASRSAGIYNEQFF
>many|TRBJ2-3|TRBV12-3/TRBV12-4|.
TGTGCCAGCAGTTTCCTCCCAGGGATGCAGGCAGATACGCAGTATTTT
CASSFLPGMQADTQYF
>few|TRBJ2-7|TRBV11-2|TRBD1
TGTGCCAGCAGCTTTATGACAGGGGATAGCTACGAGCAGTACTTC
CASSFMTGDSYEQYF
>many|TRBJ1-5|TRBV2|.
TGTGCCAGCACCCCGGGGGGACTCACGTCCAATCAGCCCCAGCATTTT
CASTPGGLTSNQPQHF
>few|TRBJ1-1|TRBV3-1|.
TGTGCCAGCAGCCAAACCTCCACAGGGCTTGAAGCTTTCTTT
CASSQTSTGLEAFF
>.|TRBJ1-1|TRBV4-1|.
TGCGCCAGCAGCCAAGAAAGGCGGCCCGGCGGAGAAGCTTTCTTT
CASSQERRPGGEAFF
>.|TRBJ2-2|TRBV12-3/TRBV12-4|TRBD1
TGTGCCAGCAGACCACAGGGGGCCTCCGGGGAGCTGTTTTTT
CASRPQGASGELFF
>many|TRBJ1-2|TRBV12-3/TRBV12-4|.
TGTGCCAGCAGTTTTCCCAGCTACTATGGCTACACCTTC
CASSFPSYYGYTF
>many|TRBJ1-1|TRBV12-3/TRBV12-4|.
TGTGCCAGCAGTCTCACAGACAGAAACGCTTTCTTT
CASSLTDRNAFF
>many|TRBJ1-1|TRBV30|TRBD1
TGTGCCTGGGACAGGGGGACTGAAGCTTTCTTT
CAWDRGTEAFF
>few|TRBJ1-1|TRBV19|.
TGTGCCAGTAGCTATCAAGGGGAGACTGAAGCTTTCTTT
CASSYQGETEAFF
>many|TRBJ2-7|TRBV20-1|.
TGCAGTGCTAGAGCCTCAGGGAGAGGCGAGCAGTACTTC
CSARASGRGEQYF
>.|TRBJ1-1|TRBV10-1|.
TGCGCCAGCAGTGAGGGGGTCTGGACAGAAGCTTTCTTT
CASSEGVWTEAFF
>many|TRBJ1-1|TRBV2|.
TGTGCCACACAGGGAGGGTGGCGCACTGAAGCTTTCTTT
CATQGGWRTEAFF
>.|TRBJ2-7|TRBV12-5|TRBD1
TGTGCTAGTGGTTTGGTACGGGCAGGGGGCACCTACGAGCAGTACTTC
CASGLVRAGGTYEQYF